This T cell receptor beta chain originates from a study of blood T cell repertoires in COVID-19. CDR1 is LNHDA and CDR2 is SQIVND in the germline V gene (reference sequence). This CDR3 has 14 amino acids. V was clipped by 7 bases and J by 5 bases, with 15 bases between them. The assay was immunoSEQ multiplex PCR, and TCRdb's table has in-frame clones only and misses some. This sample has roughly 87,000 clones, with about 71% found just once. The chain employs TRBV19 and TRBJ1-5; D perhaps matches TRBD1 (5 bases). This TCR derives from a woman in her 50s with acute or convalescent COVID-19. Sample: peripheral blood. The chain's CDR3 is CASTMGGDYQPQHF. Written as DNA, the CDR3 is TGTGCCAGTACCATGGGGGGGGACTATCAGCCCCAGCATTTT.